Listed here are 22 T cell receptor beta chains from one sample, sequenced in a study of blood T cells in healthy people across ages. Through a sample-barcoded 5' primer and a J-beta primer mix, a second PCR was run for 7 to 11 cycles. Via MiXCR, TCRdb re-called the 5' RACE reads, giving one row per CDR3 protein. The sample holds about 640,000 distinct CDR3 sequences, approximately 40% seen once. What was sequenced was blood. These receptors were taken from a man older than 75 in good health.

The chain joins TRBV5-5 to TRBJ1-5, with no clear D. The CDR3 consists of 13 residues. The germline gives CDR1 SGHKS, CDR2 YYEKEE (reference sequence). Trimming stripped 6 bases from V and 1 base from J, with 8 bases between. The CDR3 DNA follows: TGTGCCAGCACCCGAGGGAGCAATCAGCCCCAGCATTTT. Translated, it gives CASTRGSNQPQHF.

The chain employs TRBV25-1 and TRBJ2-1; a weak D match, TRBD2 (6 bases). Germline CDR1 reads MGHDK; CDR2 reads SYGVNS. The CDR3 runs 13 residues. V gave up 6 bases and J gave up 9 bases, with 15 bases separating them. CDR3 in amino acids: CASRGLGRGEQFF. For the CDR3, the DNA is TGTGCCAGCAGGGGACTTGGAAGGGGTGAGCAGTTCTTC.

This clonotype was seen a few times. This chain connects TRBV12-3 or TRBV12-4 to TRBJ2-1, with a possible D match to TRBD2 (5 bases). The V and J ends lost 8 bases and 0 bases respectively, with 20 bases between them. The CDR3 extends over 17 amino acids. The CDR3 region is CASLFSGNRNSYNEQFF. CDR3 DNA sequence: TGTGCCAGCCTCTTCTCCGGGAACAGAAACTCCTACAATGAGCAGTTCTTC.

This clonotype has more than one count but fewer than ten. The rearrangement links TRBV7-9 to TRBJ2-6; D is possibly TRBD2 (6 bases). CDR3 length equals 18 residues. The V end lost 1 base, the J end lost 0 bases, and 13 bases lay between the germline ends. Germline-derived CDR1 and CDR2 are SEHNR and FQNEAQ (reference sequence). The CDR3 is CASSLGVGGSSGANVLTF. CDR3 nucleotides: TGTGCCAGCAGCTTAGGCGTGGGAGGTTCCTCTGGGGCCAACGTCCTGACTTTC.

The chain links TRBV7-2 to TRBJ2-3; no definite D call. The CDR3 consists of 12 residues. Germline V CDR1 and CDR2: SGHTA, FQGNSA. Deletions cut 5 bases from V and 6 bases from J, with 9 bases between. The DNA for the CDR3 is TGTGCCAGCAGCCCTCGGCCCGATACGCAGTATTTT. Translated, it gives CASSPRPDTQYF.

This clonotype was seen a handful of times. J is TRBJ2-1 and V is TRBV20-1; 12 positions agree with TRBD2. V was clipped by 4 bases and J by 7 bases; unmatched bases: 5. The CDR3 spans 14 residues. Germline CDR1 and CDR2: DFQATT and SNEGSKA (reference sequence). The CDR3 DNA reads as TGCAGTGCTACCACTAGCGGGAGGTTGAATGAGCAGTTCTTC. Protein: CSATTSGRLNEQFF.

This sequence joins TRBV4-3 and TRBJ2-6; D not resolved. Germline V gene lookup returns CDR1 LGHNA and CDR2 YSLEER. V was shortened by 1 base and J by 4 bases, with 8 bases between the two germline ends. CDR3 length: 15 amino acids. The CDR3 loop is CASSQGGNGANVLTF. For the CDR3, the DNA is TGCGCCAGCAGCCAAGGGGGTAACGGGGCCAACGTCCTGACTTTC.

The V gene is TRBV27, the J gene TRBJ2-5; D may match TRBD1 or TRBD2 (6 bases each). Trimming pared 2 bases from V and 11 bases from J, leaving 21 bases between. Germline V lookup: CDR1 MNHEY, CDR2 SMNVEV (reference sequence). The CDR3 is 15 residues long. The CDR3 nucleotides read TGTGCCAGCAGTTTAGGGCTAGGGGGGCCCAATAAGCAGTACTTC. Translated: CASSLGLGGPNKQYF.

The chain couples TRBV30 to TRBJ1-1; D call uncertain. Trimming left V 5 bases short and J 4 bases short, with 14 bases between. The V gene's germline CDR1 is GTSNPN and CDR2 SVGIG (reference sequence). The length of the CDR3 is 13 residues. CDR3 amino acids: CAWGNSLGTEAFF. As DNA, the CDR3 is TGTGCCTGGGGTAACAGTCTTGGCACTGAAGCTTTCTTT.

This clonotype was found many times. The rearrangement joins TRBV29-1 to TRBJ2-1; D perhaps matches TRBD1 (5 bases). Germline CDR1 and CDR2: SQVTM and ANQGSEA. The V end was cut by 1 base, the J end by 14 bases, with 12 bases between. The CDR3 contains 11 residues. The CDR3 DNA reads as TGCAGCGTTGAAGGGGCAGGGTTGAAGTTCTTC. Translating gives CSVEGAGLKFF.

This clonotype was seen more than once but under ten times. The chain joins TRBV5-1 to TRBJ2-1, with 14 bases that match TRBD2. V was clipped by 9 bases and J by 5 bases; unmatched bases: 16. Germline V gene data show CDR1 as SGHRS and CDR2 as YFSETQ. CDR3 length: 18 amino acids. This CDR3 reads CATPPPGLAGGTDNEQFF. Written as DNA, the CDR3 is TGCGCCACCCCTCCCCCTGGACTAGCGGGAGGTACGGACAATGAGCAGTTCTTC.

This chain links TRBV20-1 with TRBJ1-6; TRBD1 agrees at 9 bases. The CDR3 runs to 15 residues. The germline CDR1 and CDR2 sequences are DFQATT and SNEGSKA (reference sequence). With V trimmed by 4 bases and J by 5 bases, 6 bases remained unmatched. The CDR3: CSAIQGQGDNSPLHF. For the CDR3, the DNA is TGCAGTGCTATACAGGGACAGGGTGATAATTCACCCCTCCACTTT.

The chain has TRBV20-1 and TRBJ2-7; tentatively, D is TRBD1 (6 bases). The CDR3 has 14 residues. Germline V gene data show CDR1 as DFQATT and CDR2 as SNEGSKA (reference sequence). Trimming pared 4 bases from V and 6 bases from J, leaving 19 bases between. The CDR3 nucleotides are TGCAGTGCTAAGGGGGACACCTTAAGGAGCGAGCAGTACTTC. This encodes CSAKGDTLRSEQYF.

This clonotype was seen only a few times. The rearrangement links TRBV4-2 to TRBJ2-4, with D hard to call. The tail of the sequence fits TRBJ2-7 better, so the J call may be wrong. The CDR3 totals 15 residues. CDR1 and CDR2 (germline): LGHNA, YNFKEQ. Here the CDR3 DNA reads TGTGCCAGCAGCCAAGGTGACCCTGAAGGCGACGAGCAGTACTTC. Encoded protein: CASSQGDPEGDEQYF.

About this clonotype itself: This clone may be a read error of a much larger clone one base away. The chain recombines TRBV29-1 with TRBJ2-5; perhaps TRBD1 as D (6 bases). The DNA end lines up better with TRBJ2-1; the J call may be wrong. The CDR3 covers 12 residues. Germline V gene data show CDR1 as SQVTM and CDR2 as ANQGSEA. The CDR3 DNA reads as TGCAGCGCTGGACAGCTTCAAGAGACCCAGTTCTTC. Protein product: CSAGQLQETQFF.

This chain joins TRBV6-5 and TRBJ2-7; perhaps TRBD1 as D (5 bases). Germline V gene data show CDR1 as MNHEY and CDR2 as SVGAGI. This CDR3 has 18 amino acids. Trimming left V 2 bases short and J 3 bases short, with 23 bases between. The CDR3 region has the DNA TGTGCCAGCAGTTACGGGCAGGGCGTAGCCCCGCGGAGCTACGAGCAGTACTTC. This gives the protein CASSYGQGVAPRSYEQYF.

There are a few counts of this clonotype. The chain combines TRBV9 with TRBJ2-7; D not resolved. The CDR3 consists of 15 residues. Germline V gene data show CDR1 as SGDLS and CDR2 as YYNGEE. The ends were cut back, 0 bases at V and 0 bases at J, with 10 bases in the middle. For the CDR3, the DNA is TGTGCCAGCAGCGTAGGGGCATCGAGCTCCTACGAGCAGTACTTC. It yields the protein CASSVGASSSYEQYF.

This clonotype was counted many times. The chain recombines TRBV7-2 with TRBJ2-7; 7 bases agree with TRBD1. Germline V gene lookup returns CDR1 SGHTA and CDR2 FQGNSA. The CDR3 runs 15 residues. V shed 5 bases and J 0 bases; nucleotides not matched to a gene: 7. The CDR3 nucleotides are TGTGCCAGCAGCATAGGACAGGTCGTCTCCTACGAGCAGTACTTC. Translated, it gives CASSIGQVVSYEQYF.

This clonotype was counted a few times. The chain combines TRBV7-2 with TRBJ2-3, with D perhaps being TRBD1 or TRBD2 (6 bases each). Trimming shortened V by 1 base and J by 12 bases, and 17 bases separated the two germline ends. Germline values: CDR1 SGHTA, CDR2 FQGNSA. This CDR3 comprises 14 residues. CDR3 protein: CASSLGRGRGAQYF. The CDR3 coding sequence is TGTGCCAGCAGCTTAGGACGAGGAAGGGGGGCACAGTATTTT.

This sequence joins TRBV6-5 and TRBJ2-7, with 9 bases identical to TRBD1. CDR3 length equals 16 residues. Per the germline V gene, CDR1 is MNHEY and CDR2 is SVGAGI. The trim removed 5 bases at V and 7 bases at J, leaving 15 bases unmatched. The CDR3 DNA reads as TGTGCCAGCAGTCGGAGAACAGGGGGCGAACGGCTTGAGCAGTACTTC. It translates to CASSRRTGGERLEQYF.

V gene TRBV4-3 combines with J gene TRBJ1-2, with D possibly TRBD1 on 6 matching bases. The CDR3 has 15 amino acids. The ends were cut back, 4 bases at V and 2 bases at J, with 14 bases in the middle. Germline V gives CDR1 LGHNA, CDR2 YSLEER. CDR3 bases: TGCGCCAGCAGCCCAGGGGCAGGGACGAACTATGGCTACACCTTC. This codes for CASSPGAGTNYGYTF.

The CDR3 region has the DNA TGTGCCAGCTCACCCGACGGACTAGCGGGGTTCACTCGGGAGCAGTACTTC. It translates to CASSPDGLAGFTREQYF. The rearrangement uses TRBV18 and TRBJ2-7, with 12 bases lining up with TRBD2. Germline lookup yields CDR1 KGHSH and CDR2 LQKENI. The CDR3 has 17 residues. Unmatched junction bases numbered 13, after V lost 3 bases and J lost 7 bases.